Listed below are T cell receptor beta chains from one sample, sequenced in a study of blood T cell repertoires in COVID-19. This table comes from immunoSEQ multiplex PCR, and its TCRdb copy is limited to in-frame clones, with some not included. The sample holds 270,000 or so clones, about 91% seen once. The specimen was peripheral blood. These receptors were collected from a woman in her thirties or forties who had recovered from COVID-19. CDR3s include the opening cysteine and the closing phenylalanine or tryptophan. A D gene is named only where the DNA matches it firmly.

D	V	J	CDR3
.	TRBV24-1	TRBJ2-1	CATSDVGVEQFF
.	TRBV6-2/TRBV6-3	TRBJ2-3	CASSYERAQYF
.	TRBV3-1/TRBV3-2	TRBJ2-1	CASSQADEQFF
.	TRBV21-1	TRBJ2-5	CASSKAQAGGPKETQYF
.	TRBV12-3/TRBV12-4	TRBJ1-3	CASNPQGNTIYF
.	TRBV9	TRBJ1-4	CASSGTEAFGEKLFF
.	TRBV6-5	TRBJ2-3	CASKDVTGGTDTQYF
TRBD1	TRBV4-3	TRBJ1-2	CASSQTTGGYGYTF
.	TRBV2	TRBJ1-2	CASRAFSGGYTF
TRBD1	TRBV19	TRBJ2-6	CASSTGVNRGLTGANVLTF
.	TRBV5-4	TRBJ1-1	CASSSTRDTEAFF
.	TRBV6-5	TRBJ1-2	CASSYAGGDYGYTF
.	TRBV15	TRBJ2-2	CATSRVGIGQGTNTGELFF
TRBD2	TRBV3-1/TRBV3-2	TRBJ2-2	CASSPTSGTNTGELFF
.	TRBV2	TRBJ2-5	CASSERSETQYF
TRBD2	TRBV30	TRBJ2-3	CACTTSGVTSTDTQYF
TRBD1	TRBV27	TRBJ1-1	CASSSWTGATEAFF
TRBD2	TRBV28	TRBJ2-7	CASSFLSSGGPYEQYF
.	TRBV7-2	TRBJ1-1	CASSPQGRNTEAFF
TRBD2	TRBV11-3	TRBJ2-1	CASSSGTSGYNEQFF
.	TRBV19	TRBJ1-6	CAGGSSYNSPLHF
TRBD1	TRBV19	TRBJ2-1	CASSIQGESYNEQFF
.	TRBV5-1	TRBJ2-5	CASSIGQSQETQYF
.	TRBV4-1	TRBJ2-3	CASSQEIGGTDTQYF
TRBD1	TRBV27	TRBJ2-7	CANRRGTGGGEQYF
TRBD1	TRBV5-1	TRBJ1-3	CASSLVRWGQKASGNTIYF
TRBD1	TRBV6-5	TRBJ1-1	CASSYSNQGDTEAFF
TRBD2	TRBV7-3	TRBJ2-1	CASSSIGTSGGYGRSSYNEQFF
.	TRBV7-5	TRBJ1-1	CARAPGTDFMNTEAFF
.	TRBV11-3	TRBJ2-1	CASSLGAGRSGEQFF
.	TRBV6-2/TRBV6-3	TRBJ2-1	CASTPPGTLNNEQFF
TRBD2	TRBV19	TRBJ2-1	CASRASGAYYNEQFF
TRBD2	TRBV5-1	TRBJ2-3	CASSILGGGSTDTQYF